Below are 2 T cell receptor beta chains sequenced from a single sample in a study of cytomegalovirus exposure and HLA in healthy donors. Primers for the PCR totalled 60 Vbeta and 13 Jbeta. The repertoire was sequenced with immunoSEQ multiplex PCR; TCRdb's copy has only in-frame clones and lacks some. The sample lists around 300,000 clones; roughly 89% were seen once. The sample was PBMCs. These receptors came from a woman under 30 in good health and CMV-seronegative.

This chain links TRBV5-1 with TRBJ1-3; D is unresolved. Germline V gene data show CDR1 as SGHRS and CDR2 as YFSETQ. V gave up 3 bases and J gave up 1 base, with 8 bases separating them. This CDR3 region has 14 residues. The chain's CDR3 is CASSSLGSGNTIYF. CDR3 DNA: TGCGCCAGCAGCTCGCTAGGATCTGGAAACACCATATATTTT.

The chain links TRBV5-8 to TRBJ2-1; TRBD2 is a possible D gene (5 bases). CDR3 length: 16 amino acids. The V gene's germline CDR1 is SGHTS and CDR2 YDEGEE. Deletions cut 5 bases from V and 3 bases from J, with 18 bases between. Here the CDR3 reads CASRFLARLNYNEQFF. The DNA for the CDR3 is TGTGCCAGCAGGTTTCTAGCTCGCTTAAACTACAATGAGCAGTTCTTC.